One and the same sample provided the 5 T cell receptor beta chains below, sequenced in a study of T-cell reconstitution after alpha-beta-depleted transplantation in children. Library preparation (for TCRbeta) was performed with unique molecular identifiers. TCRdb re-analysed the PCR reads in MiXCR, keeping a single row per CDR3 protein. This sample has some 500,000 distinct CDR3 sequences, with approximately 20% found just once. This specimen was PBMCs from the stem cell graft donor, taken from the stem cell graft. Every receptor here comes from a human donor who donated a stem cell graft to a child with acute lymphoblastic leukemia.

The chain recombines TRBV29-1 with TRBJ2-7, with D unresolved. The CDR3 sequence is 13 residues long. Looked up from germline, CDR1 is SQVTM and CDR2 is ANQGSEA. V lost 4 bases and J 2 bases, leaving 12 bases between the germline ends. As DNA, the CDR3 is TGCAGCGTTGCTCGGACCCATACCTACGAGCAGTACTTC. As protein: CSVARTHTYEQYF.

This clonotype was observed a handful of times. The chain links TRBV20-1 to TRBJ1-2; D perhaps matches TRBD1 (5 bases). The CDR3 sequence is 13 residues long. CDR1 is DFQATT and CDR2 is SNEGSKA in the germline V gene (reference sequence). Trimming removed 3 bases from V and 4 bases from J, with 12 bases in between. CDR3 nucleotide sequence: TGCAGTGCTAGTTTACAGGCCCCCTATGGCTACACCTTC. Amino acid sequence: CSASLQAPYGYTF.

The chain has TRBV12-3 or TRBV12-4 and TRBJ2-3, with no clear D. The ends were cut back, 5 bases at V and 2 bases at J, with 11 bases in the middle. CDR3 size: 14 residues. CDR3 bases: TGTGCCAGCAGTCTCGGCCCGCACACAGATACGCAGTATTTT. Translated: CASSLGPHTDTQYF.

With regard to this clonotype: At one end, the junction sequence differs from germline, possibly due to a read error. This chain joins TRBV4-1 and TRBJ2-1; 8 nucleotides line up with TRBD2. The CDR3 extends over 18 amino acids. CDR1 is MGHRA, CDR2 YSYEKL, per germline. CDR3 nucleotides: TGCGCCAGCAGGCAAGGACTGGCGGGAGGCCCTTCCTACAATGAGCAGTTCTTC. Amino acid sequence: CASRQGLAGGPSYNEQFF.

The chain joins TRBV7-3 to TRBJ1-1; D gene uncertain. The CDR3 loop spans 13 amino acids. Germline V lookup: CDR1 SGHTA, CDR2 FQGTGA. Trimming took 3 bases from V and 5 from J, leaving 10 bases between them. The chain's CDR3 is CASSFTRGTEAFF. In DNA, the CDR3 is TGTGCCAGCAGCTTCACCCGGGGTACTGAAGCTTTCTTT.